Listed here is a single TCR beta chain. The target antigen is unknown. One end of the junction varies from germline; a read error may be responsible. The CDR3 spans 15 residues. The germline CDR1 and CDR2 sequences are SNHLY and FYNNEI. The data originate from a study of T cell repertoires in cytomegalovirus infection. Study findings and constraints: HLA-C-restricted CMV-specific TCR beta clonotypes prevailed in the ex vivo response.

TCRdb re-called the reads with MiXCR, one entry per CDR3 protein. The sample contains about 740,000 distinct CDR3 sequences, 35% of which appear only once. The sample comprised PBMCs. The TCR comes from a human donor in good health (CMV status not recorded). Some clones in this sample may be carry-over from other donors' samples. The V call is TRBV2, the J call TRBJ2-3; a possible D gene is TRBD1 (6 bases). CDR3 sequence (DNA): TGTGCCAGCAGGGAAGGGCCAGGGGAAACAGATACGCAGTATTTT. Amino acids: CASREGPGETDTQYF.